Sequencing of this TCR beta chain was carried out in a study of blood T cell repertoires in COVID-19. Across the whole study: In each case, the material was cDNA or gDNA derived from T cells, B-cell-depleted T cells, or PBMCs.

The method was immunoSEQ multiplex PCR; TCRdb's version includes in-frame clones alone and lacks a portion of them. The table has 70,000 to 75,000 clones, around 80% seen once; the top ten hold around a quarter. This clone was detected many times. This receptor was taken from a man aged 55 to 70 with active or convalescent COVID-19. Sequencing was performed on peripheral blood.

CDR3 in amino acids: CASSQPDSIYGYTF. CDR3 sequence (DNA): TGCGCCAGCAGCCAACCGGACAGTATCTATGGCTACACCTTC. The chain carries TRBV4-1 and TRBJ1-2, with D maybe TRBD1 (6 bases). CDR3 length: 14 amino acids. Germline V gene data show CDR1 as MGHRA and CDR2 as YSYEKL. V lost 2 bases and J 4 bases, leaving 11 bases between the germline ends.